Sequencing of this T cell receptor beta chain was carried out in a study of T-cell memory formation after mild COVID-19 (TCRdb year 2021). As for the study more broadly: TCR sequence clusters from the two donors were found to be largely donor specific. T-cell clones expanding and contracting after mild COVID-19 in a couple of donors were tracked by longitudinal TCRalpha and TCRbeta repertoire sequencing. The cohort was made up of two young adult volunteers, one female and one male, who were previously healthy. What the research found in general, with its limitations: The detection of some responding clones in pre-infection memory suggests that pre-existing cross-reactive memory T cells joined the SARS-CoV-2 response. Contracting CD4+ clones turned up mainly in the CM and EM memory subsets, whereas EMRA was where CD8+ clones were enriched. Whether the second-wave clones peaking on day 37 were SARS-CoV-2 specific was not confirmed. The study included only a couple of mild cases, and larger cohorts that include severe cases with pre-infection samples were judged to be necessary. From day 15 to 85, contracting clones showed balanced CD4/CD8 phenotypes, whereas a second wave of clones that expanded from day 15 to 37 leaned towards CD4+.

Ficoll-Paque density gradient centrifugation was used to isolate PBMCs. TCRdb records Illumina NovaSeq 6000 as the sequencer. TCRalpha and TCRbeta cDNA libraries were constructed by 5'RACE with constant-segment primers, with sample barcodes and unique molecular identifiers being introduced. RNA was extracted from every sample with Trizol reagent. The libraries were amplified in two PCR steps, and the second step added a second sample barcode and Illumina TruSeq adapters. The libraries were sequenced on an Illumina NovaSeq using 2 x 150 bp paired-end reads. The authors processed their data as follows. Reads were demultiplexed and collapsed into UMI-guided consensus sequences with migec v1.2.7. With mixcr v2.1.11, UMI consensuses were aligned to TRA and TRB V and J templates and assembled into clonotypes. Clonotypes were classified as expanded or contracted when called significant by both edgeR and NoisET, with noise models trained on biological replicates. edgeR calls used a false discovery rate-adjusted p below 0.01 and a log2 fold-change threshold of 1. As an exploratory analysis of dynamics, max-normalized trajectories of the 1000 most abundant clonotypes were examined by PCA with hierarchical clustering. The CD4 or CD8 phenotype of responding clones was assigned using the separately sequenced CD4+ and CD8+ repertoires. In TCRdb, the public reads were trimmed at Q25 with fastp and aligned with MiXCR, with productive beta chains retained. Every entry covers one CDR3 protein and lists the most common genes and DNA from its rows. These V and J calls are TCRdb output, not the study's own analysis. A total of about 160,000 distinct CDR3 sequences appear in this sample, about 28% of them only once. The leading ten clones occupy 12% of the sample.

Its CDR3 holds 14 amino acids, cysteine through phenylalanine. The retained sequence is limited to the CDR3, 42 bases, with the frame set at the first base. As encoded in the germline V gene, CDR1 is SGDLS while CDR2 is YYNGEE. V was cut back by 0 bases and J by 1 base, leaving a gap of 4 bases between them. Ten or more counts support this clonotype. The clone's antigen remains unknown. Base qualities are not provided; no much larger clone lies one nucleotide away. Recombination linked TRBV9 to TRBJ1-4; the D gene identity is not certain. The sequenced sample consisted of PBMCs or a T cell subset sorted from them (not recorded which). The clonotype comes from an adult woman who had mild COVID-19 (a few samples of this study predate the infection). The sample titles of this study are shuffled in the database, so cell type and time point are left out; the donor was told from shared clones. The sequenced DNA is TGTGCCAGCAGCGTAGACGAAACTAATGAAAAACTGTTTTTT. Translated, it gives CASSVDETNEKLFF.